Given below is one TCR beta chain in context. Its antigen is as yet unknown. Method: immunoSEQ multiplex PCR; TCRdb's copy keeps in-frame clones and lacks some. Among approximately 130,000 clones listed, over 85% were seen once. The CDR3 spans 14 residues. The germline V and J ends were trimmed by 5 bases and 6 bases, with 14 bases remaining between them. Germline CDR1 and CDR2: MNHEY and SVGAGI. The data were obtained in a study of graft-versus-host responses after intestinal transplantation. Regarding the study as a whole: When patients had graft-donor T cell macrochimerism, their allografts held high graft-versus-host to host-versus-graft clonal ratios.

This sample comprised unstimulated CD4+ T cells sorted from spleen or lymph node cells, obtained before intestinal transplant. The chain has TRBV6-5 and TRBJ1-5, with D hard to call. The source of this sequence is a human donor who received an intestinal transplant. The CDR3 here is CASSAVQRSQPQHF. The CDR3, as DNA: TGTGCCAGCAGTGCCGTACAAAGGTCTCAGCCCCAGCATTTT.